Listed below are T cell receptor beta chains from one sample, sequenced in a study of identical twins. Via MiXCR, TCRdb re-called the 5' RACE reads, giving one row per CDR3 protein. This sample has approximately 700,000 distinct CDR3 sequences, with around 6.1% found just once. The sequenced material came from naive T cells sorted from blood. The origin of the receptors is a man between 18 and 29 years old in good health. Both conserved end residues are part of each CDR3. The D gene is left open where the match is weak. Clone size is shown for a subset of rows, as once, few, many or a class of expanded clone.

j_call d_call clone_size v_call cdr3_nt cdr3_aa
TRBJ2-1 NA many TRBV29-1 TGCAGCGTTGTCCAGGGGGGACCCAATGAGCAGTTCTTC CSVVQGGPNEQFF
TRBJ2-5 NA many TRBV29-1 TGCAGCGTGCGGACTATACTCCAAGAGACCCAGTACTTC CSVRTILQETQYF
TRBJ1-4 NA few TRBV5-1 TGCGCCAGCAGCTTTACCGGGACGGATGAAAAACTGTTTTTT CASSFTGTDEKLFF
TRBJ2-3 TRBD1 many TRBV27 TGTGCCAGCGGACCCGTGACAGGGCTTTATACAGATACGCAGTATTTT CASGPVTGLYTDTQYF
TRBJ2-6 NA many TRBV6-2/TRBV6-3 TGTGCCAGCAGAGATCCGGAAACCTCTGGGGCCAACGTCCTGACTTTC CASRDPETSGANVLTF
TRBJ1-1 NA few TRBV12-3/TRBV12-4 TGTGCCAGCAGTCCCGGGGGGGGAAGCACTGAAGCTTTCTTT CASSPGGGSTEAFF
TRBJ2-7 NA NA TRBV5-5 TGTGCCAGCAGCCGCACCGGGACCCTTACTACCTACGAGCAGTACTTC CASSRTGTLTTYEQYF
TRBJ2-7 TRBD2 NA TRBV27 TGTGCCAGCAGTTCTTTAGCGGGAGGGGTTACCTACGAGCAGTACTTC CASSSLAGGVTYEQYF
TRBJ2-5 NA many TRBV7-2 TGTGCCAGCAGCCCAGGAGGCCCAACTCAAGAGACCCAGTACTTC CASSPGGPTQETQYF
TRBJ1-2 TRBD1 NA TRBV12-3/TRBV12-4 TGTGCCAGCAGTTCCCCAGGGGGCAATAACTATGGCTACACCTTC CASSSPGGNNYGYTF
TRBJ2-3 NA many TRBV6-2/TRBV6-3 TGTGCCAGCAGTTACGGGGGAACGCAGTATTTT CASSYGGTQYF
TRBJ2-1 NA few TRBV20-1 TGCAGTGCTAGTCGTGGACCGGGAGTAAGTAATGAGCAGTTCTTC CSASRGPGVSNEQFF
TRBJ2-1 NA NA TRBV24-1 TGTGCCACCAGTAACGCAGTCAGCCTGACCTACAATGAGCAGTTCTTC CATSNAVSLTYNEQFF
TRBJ2-2 TRBD1 NA TRBV20-1 TGCAGTGCCCAGCCGGGACAGGGGTACACCGGGGAGCTGTTTTTT CSAQPGQGYTGELFF
TRBJ1-3 NA many TRBV5-1 TGCGCCAGCAGCTTGGACAACTCTGGAAACACCATATATTTT CASSLDNSGNTIYF
TRBJ2-7 NA many TRBV28 TGTGCCAGCTTAACGGGACGGTCCTATAACGAGCAGTACTTC CASLTGRSYNEQYF
TRBJ2-1 NA many TRBV20-1 TGCAGTGCTAGAGATTCAGGGAGGTCCTACAATGAGCAGTTCTTC CSARDSGRSYNEQFF
TRBJ1-1 NA NA TRBV11-3 TGTGCCAGCTATTCAGGAGTCGGGAACATGAACACTGAAGCTTTCTTT CASYSGVGNMNTEAFF
TRBJ2-7 NA few TRBV11-2 TGTGCCAGCAGCCGGCCTGACCTCGGTTCCTACGAGCAGTACTTC CASSRPDLGSYEQYF
TRBJ1-2 NA NA TRBV30 TGTGCCTGGAGTGTGGCGGGACGCGTGTATGGCTACACCTTC CAWSVAGRVYGYTF
TRBJ2-3 NA few TRBV18 TGTGCCAGCTCACGTGACGAGACTACAGATACGCAGTATTTT CASSRDETTDTQYF
TRBJ1-1 NA many TRBV5-1 TGCGCCAGCAGCTTGCCAGGGGTGCTGCTTGAAGCTTTCTTT CASSLPGVLLEAFF
TRBJ2-1 NA NA TRBV2 TGTGCCAGCAGCATCGACAGACACAATGAGCAGTTCTTC CASSIDRHNEQFF
TRBJ1-5 TRBD1 many TRBV29-1 TGCAGCATAGACCGGGACAGGGGACTACAGCCCCAGCATTTT CSIDRDRGLQPQHF